This TCR beta chain is drawn from a study of technical replicates of blood from a handful of donors. V gave up 1 base and J gave up 7 bases, with 10 bases separating them. Germline V gives CDR1 MDHEN, CDR2 SYDVKM. CDR3 length: 13 residues. This clone is a singleton in its sample. Assay: immunoSEQ multiplex PCR; the TCRdb copy retains only in-frame clones and omits some. The sample has some 79,000 clones, more than 85% seen once; the top ten hold roughly 0.37%. The sample comprised T cells isolated from PBMCs. The receptor comes from a human donor in good health. Some clones in this sample may be carry-over from other donors' samples. The gene calls are TRBV28 and TRBJ1-2, with D perhaps TRBD1 (5 bases). CDR3 in amino acids: CASSLLQGVGYTF. CDR3 DNA sequence: TGTGCCAGCAGTTTATTACAAGGGGTTGGCTACACCTTC.